This T cell receptor beta chain is from a study of Tregs in tolerant kidney transplant recipients. This clone appeared a single time. Likely a read error: the CDR3 ends without its conserved phenylalanine or tryptophan. Profiling relied on immunoSEQ multiplex PCR, and the TCRdb table lists in-frame clones only, not all of them. The data show 65,000 to 85,000 clones, about 91% seen once. The germline V gene has CDR1 LGHNA and CDR2 YSLEER. CDR3 length equals 17 residues. Trimming shortened V by 0 bases and J by 4 bases, and 13 bases separated the two germline ends. Related graft donors supplied nonmyeloablative bone marrow transplants, and mixed chimerism was transient. Unstimulated Tregs (CD4+CD25+CD127-) and CD4+CD25- non-Tregs were sorted from PBMCs.

The specimen comprised CD4+ T cells from blood (PBMCs), sampled 24 months after the transplant. The sequence was obtained from a human patient who received a combined kidney and bone marrow transplant. Some of the T cells might come from the graft donor. J is TRBJ1-6 and V is TRBV4-3; tentative D call: TRBD1 (5 bases). The CDR3 here is CASSQDGRAPYNSPLHL. CDR3 DNA sequence: TGCGCCAGCAGCCAAGACGGCAGGGCCCCTTATAATTCACCCCTCCACCTT.